Below, 32 T cell receptor beta chains from the same sample are listed, as sequenced in a study. TCRdb fed the 5' RACE reads into MiXCR, producing one record per CDR3 protein. The table records roughly 45,000 distinct CDR3 sequences, less than 25% of them present only once. The sorted Tregs were CD4+CD25+CD127-/low cells. Specimen: Tregs sorted from blood. These receptor sequences come from a female donor with breast cancer.

The J gene is TRBJ1-5, the V gene TRBV6-1, with D possibly matching TRBD1 (6 bases). Germline CDR1 and CDR2: MNHNS and SASEGT. This CDR3 is 15 amino acids long. V was trimmed by 5 bases and J by 6 bases, leaving 17 bases between them. CDR3 in DNA: TGTGCCAGCAGTTTCGAGGGGGGGGCAAGTCAGCCCCAGCATTTT. Protein: CASSFEGGASQPQHF.

This clonotype was seen many times. J is TRBJ1-1 and V is TRBV20-1, with a weak D call TRBD1 (6 bases). The CDR3 length is 11 residues. The V and J ends lost 4 bases and 8 bases respectively, with 11 bases between them. Per the germline V gene, CDR1 is DFQATT and CDR2 is SNEGSKA (reference sequence). The CDR3: CSATTGTEAFF. CDR3 nucleotide sequence: TGCAGTGCTACCACCGGGACAGAAGCTTTCTTT.

In its sample, this clonotype was seen a few times. V usage is TRBV12-3 or TRBV12-4 and J usage is TRBJ2-7; 8 nucleotides agree with TRBD2. Trimming removed 3 bases from V and 1 base from J; junction bases left unmatched: 2. The CDR3 is 14 residues long. This chain's CDR3 is CASSLTGGSYEQYF. The CDR3 coding sequence is TGTGCCAGCAGTTTGACGGGAGGGTCCTACGAGCAGTACTTC.

This chain joins TRBV9 and TRBJ1-5, with D perhaps TRBD1 (6 bases). The germline V and J ends were trimmed by 3 bases and 9 bases, with 13 bases remaining between them. This CDR3 is built from 13 residues. Germline lookup yields CDR1 SGDLS and CDR2 YYNGEE. The CDR3 DNA reads TGTGCCAGCAGCGCCCTAGGGGGGCCGCCCCAGCATTTT. Translation: CASSALGGPPQHF.

The V and J genes are TRBV9 and TRBJ2-7; possibly TRBD1 for D (5 bases). The CDR3 loop spans 15 amino acids. Per the germline V gene, CDR1 is SGDLS and CDR2 is YYNGEE. The V end lost 2 bases, the J end lost 0 bases, and 12 bases lay between the germline ends. CDR3: CASSVTARSSYEQYF. The CDR3 nucleotides read TGTGCCAGCAGCGTGACAGCTCGGAGCTCCTACGAGCAGTACTTC.

This clonotype appeared many times. V gene TRBV5-1 combines with J gene TRBJ2-1; 14 positions match TRBD2. Germline V lookup: CDR1 SGHRS, CDR2 YFSETQ. The trim removed 5 bases at V and 6 bases at J, leaving 7 bases unmatched. The CDR3 is made up of 16 amino acids. The CDR3 DNA is TGCGCCAGCAGATCCCAGGGACTAGCGGGAGCCAATGAGCAGTTCTTC. Translating it yields CASRSQGLAGANEQFF.

The chain couples TRBV29-1 to TRBJ1-1; D call uncertain. CDR3 size: 12 residues. Looked up from germline, CDR1 is SQVTM and CDR2 is ANQGSEA. V was pared by 0 bases and J by 8 bases, with 10 bases between. The CDR3 here is CSVEEAGWEAFF. The CDR3 bases are TGCAGCGTTGAAGAAGCCGGTTGGGAAGCTTTCTTT.

The V gene is TRBV4-1, the J gene TRBJ1-1; D is uncertain. Trimming cost V 0 bases and J 7 bases, with 6 bases left between them. CDR1 is MGHRA and CDR2 is YSYEKL in the germline V gene. This CDR3 is 12 amino acids long. The CDR3 loop reads CASSQEGNEAFF. Written as DNA, the CDR3 is TGCGCCAGCAGCCAAGAAGGGAATGAAGCTTTCTTT.

This clonotype was counted ten times or more. The chain employs TRBV6-1 and TRBJ1-1; 8 nucleotides agree with TRBD1. CDR3 length: 13 amino acids. Germline CDR1 and CDR2: MNHNS and SASEGT. V dropped 7 bases and J dropped 6; count of bases not matched to a gene: 7. The CDR3 reads CASIGTGTPEAFF. The CDR3 DNA reads TGTGCCAGCATCGGGACAGGAACTCCTGAAGCTTTCTTT.

This clonotype is medium-sized by share. V and J are TRBV9 and TRBJ2-2; the match to TRBD2 covers 9 bases. V shed 4 bases, J shed 9 bases, and the junction held 13 bases outside the gene matches. CDR3 length: 16 residues. Germline V gene lookup returns CDR1 SGDLS and CDR2 YYNGEE. CDR3 in amino acids: CASSSSGSGRGRELFF. In nucleotides, the CDR3 is TGTGCCAGCAGCTCCTCCGGTAGCGGGAGAGGTCGGGAGCTGTTTTTT.

By share of the sample, this clonotype is medium-sized. Sequence at one end of the junction differs from germline and may be a read error. V is TRBV7-2 and J is TRBJ2-7; no firm D call. Germline V gene data show CDR1 as SGHTA and CDR2 as FQGNSA. The CDR3 runs to 15 residues. The CDR3 DNA sequence: TGTGCCAGCACCTTAATGGGTCAACCCGGCTACGAGCAGTACTTC. Encoded protein: CASTLMGQPGYEQYF.

As DNA, the CDR3 is TGTGCCAGCAGCCGGGATAGCGGGAGGGCAGATACGCAGTATTTT. Protein: CASSRDSGRADTQYF. V is TRBV7-9 and J is TRBJ2-3, with TRBD2 matching 11 bases. The V segment lost 5 bases and the J segment 4 bases; nucleotides outside the gene matches: 5. There are 15 residues in the CDR3. The V gene's germline CDR1 is SEHNR and CDR2 FQNEAQ (reference sequence).

V usage is TRBV20-1 and J usage is TRBJ2-5; 8 bases fit TRBD2. The V gene end was trimmed by 3 bases and the J gene end by 5 bases; junction bases not matched to a gene: 5. The CDR3 is 13 residues long. Germline CDR1 and CDR2: DFQATT and SNEGSKA (reference sequence). CDR3 nucleotide sequence: TGCAGTGCTAGGCCCGGCGGGAGGGAGACCCAGTACTTC. Translation gives CSARPGGRETQYF.

The chain joins TRBV20-1 to TRBJ1-5, with unresolved D. The CDR3 runs 13 residues. The germline V and J ends were trimmed by 1 base and 3 bases, with 7 bases remaining between them. CDR1 is DFQATT, CDR2 SNEGSKA, per germline (reference sequence). CDR3 coding DNA: TGCAGTGCTAGAGTCAGTCTCAATCAGCCCCAGCATTTT. It specifies CSARVSLNQPQHF.

This chain joins TRBV6-5 and TRBJ1-2; 7 bases fit TRBD1. Unmatched junction bases numbered 15, after V lost 6 bases and J lost 5 bases. This CDR3 spans 16 amino acids. From germline, CDR1 is MNHEY and CDR2 SVGAGI. This chain's CDR3 is CASSPGPDRVGYGYTF. In DNA, the CDR3 is TGTGCCAGCAGCCCCGGCCCCGACAGGGTGGGTTATGGCTACACCTTC.

Worth noting for this clonotype: One end of the junction is discordant with germline, which a read error may explain. The chain employs TRBV20-1 and TRBJ1-1; D unresolved. The germline V gene has CDR1 DFQATT and CDR2 SNEGSKA (reference sequence). CDR3 length equals 14 residues. CDR3 residues: CGARTPHSSTEAFF. In nucleotides, the CDR3 is TGCGGTGCTAGGACCCCGCACTCCTCCACTGAAGCTTTCTTT.

This chain connects TRBV12-3 or TRBV12-4 to TRBJ2-3; maybe TRBD2 (5 bases). Trimming took 3 bases from V and 2 from J, leaving 9 bases between them. This CDR3 contains 14 residues. CDR3 nucleotide sequence: TGTGCCAGCAGTTTGGGAGACAACACAGATACGCAGTATTTT. It translates to CASSLGDNTDTQYF.

For this clonotype: The junction departs from the called germline gene at one end, perhaps through a read error. The genes are TRBV19 and TRBJ2-1; the match to TRBD2 covers 9 bases. CDR1 and CDR2 from the germline V gene are LNHDA and SQIVND (reference sequence). The length of the CDR3 is 15 residues. CDR3 bases: TGTGCCGGTAGTATGGCGGTAGCGGGAGCCAATGAGCAGTTCTTC. Amino acid sequence: CAGSMAVAGANEQFF. Full variable domain (rest looked up from reference TRBV19 and TRBJ2-1): DGGITQSPKYLFRKEGQNVTLSCEQNLNHDAMYWYRQDPGQGLRLIYYSQIVNDFQKGDIAEGYSVSREKKESFPLTVTSAQKNPTAFYLCAGSMAVAGANEQFFGPGTRLTVL.

Ten or more counts support this clonotype. V and J are TRBV28 and TRBJ1-2; 11 bases align to TRBD1. This CDR3 is built from 15 residues. CDR1 is MDHEN and CDR2 is SYDVKM in the germline V gene. Trimming cost V 5 bases and J 2 bases; bases outside gene matches: 4. The CDR3 DNA is TGTGCCAGCAGTACCTGGGACAGGGGGAACTATGGCTACACCTTC. Residues: CASSTWDRGNYGYTF.

Details on this clonotype: A read error may be the cause here, since a much bigger clone is one base away. The chain recombines TRBV9 with TRBJ2-1; no reliable D call. The CDR3 consists of 13 residues. Germline assignment: CDR1 SGDLS and CDR2 YYNGEE. As DNA, the CDR3 is TGTGCCAGCAGCGTAATCGGAGCCAATGAGCAGTCCTTC. This translates into CASSVIGANEQSF.

This clonotype was found a few times. At one of its ends the junction is not consistent with the germline gene, which may arise from a read error. The V call is TRBV7-2, the J call TRBJ1-6, with a possible D match to TRBD1 (5 bases). The CDR3 length is 16 residues. Germline CDR1 SGHTA, CDR2 FQGNSA. The CDR3 DNA reads as TGTGCCGGCAGCTTAGATCCGGGACGGAGGGTTTCACCCCTCCACTTT. Protein: CAGSLDPGRRVSPLHF. Together with reference TRBV7-2 and TRBJ1-6, the CDR3 gives the full variable domain: GAGVSQSPSNKVTEKGKDVELRCDPISGHTALYWYRQSLGQGLEFLIYFQGNSAPDKSGLPSDRFSAERTGGSVSTLTIQRTQQEDSAVYLCAGSLDPGRRVSPLHFGNGTRLTVT.

The table lists this clonotype with a few counts. This chain joins TRBV12-3 or TRBV12-4 and TRBJ1-1, with a tentative D call TRBD1 (5 bases). There are 14 residues in the CDR3. The V and J ends lost 3 bases and 1 base respectively, with 9 bases between them. The CDR3 DNA sequence: TGTGCCAGCAGTTTGAGCCAGGGGAACACTGAAGCTTTCTTT. Translation gives CASSLSQGNTEAFF.

The table lists this clonotype with a few counts. The chain has TRBV7-2 and TRBJ2-1, with 9 bases lining up with TRBD2. The CDR3 extends over 15 amino acids. V shed 3 bases and J 2 bases; nucleotides not matched to a gene: 2. Germline values: CDR1 SGHTA, CDR2 FQGNSA. The CDR3 DNA reads TGTGCCAGCAGCTTTGGCGGGAGGGCCTACAATGAGCAGTTCTTC. Its protein product is CASSFGGRAYNEQFF.

This clonotype was seen at least ten times. This chain connects TRBV9 to TRBJ2-1; a weak D match, TRBD2 (6 bases). V was pared by 3 bases and J by 4 bases, with 8 bases between. The CDR3 runs to 13 residues. Germline V lookup: CDR1 SGDLS, CDR2 YYNGEE. The chain's CDR3 is CASSAGLYNEQFF. CDR3 in DNA: TGTGCCAGCAGCGCGGGACTTTACAATGAGCAGTTCTTC.

On this clonotype itself: A read error may produce the germline difference seen at one junction end. V usage is TRBV4-2 and J usage is TRBJ2-7; TRBD2 matches 10 bases. Germline V CDR1 and CDR2: LGHNA, YNFKEQ. CDR3 length: 15 amino acids. The CDR3 region has the DNA TGTGCCAGCAACCAAGCTAGCGGGAGACCCTACGAGCAGTACTTC. The encoded protein is CASNQASGRPYEQYF.

By share of the sample, this clonotype is medium-sized (0.01 to 0.1%). The chain recombines TRBV6-5 with TRBJ2-1; 8 bases are shared with TRBD2. Per germline, CDR1 MNHEY and CDR2 SVGAGI. The CDR3 is 15 residues long. The junction had 11 bases not matched to a gene; V was cut back by 6 bases and J by 7 bases. CDR3 loop: CASSHTSGRRNEQFF. Written as DNA, the CDR3 is TGTGCCAGCAGCCATACTAGCGGAAGACGGAATGAGCAGTTCTTC.

With respect to this clonotype: The junction departs from the called germline gene at one end, perhaps through a read error. V is TRBV6-5 and J is TRBJ2-7; a possible D gene is TRBD1 (7 bases). Germline CDR1 reads MNHEY; CDR2 reads SVGAGI. The CDR3 contains 15 residues. The CDR3 loop reads CAGSYGQGGTYEQYF. The DNA of the CDR3 is TGTGCCGGCAGTTACGGCCAGGGGGGAACCTACGAGCAGTACTTC.

This clonotype was picked up a small number of times. This rearrangement joins TRBV9 to TRBJ1-3, with no clear D. From germline, CDR1 is SGDLS and CDR2 YYNGEE. The V gene lost 0 bases and the J gene lost 0 bases, with 7 bases spanning the gap. The CDR3 contains 15 residues. The CDR3 coding sequence is TGTGCCAGCAGCGTAGGTTTAGGCTCTGGAAACACCATATATTTT. Translating gives CASSVGLGSGNTIYF. The full variable domain, with the rest looked up from reference TRBV9 and TRBJ1-3, is DSGVTQTPKHLITATGQRVTLRCSPRSGDLSVYWYQQSLDQGLQFLIQYYNGEERAKGNILERFSAQQFPDLHSELNLSSLELGDSALYFCASSVGLGSGNTIYFGEGSWLTVV.

The V gene is TRBV10-2, the J gene TRBJ1-5; tentative D call: TRBD1 (6 bases). V was cut by 0 bases and J by 3 bases, with 12 bases left in between. This CDR3 region has 16 residues. The germline V gene has CDR1 WSHSY and CDR2 SAAADI. CDR3 coding DNA: TGCGCCAGCAGTGAGTCAAGGACAGAAATCAATCAGCCCCAGCATTTT. Translating gives CASSESRTEINQPQHF.

A few counts support this clonotype. The chain joins TRBV30 to TRBJ1-5; perhaps TRBD1 as D (6 bases). Trimming pared 4 bases from V and 6 bases from J, leaving 13 bases between. The CDR3 covers 13 residues. Looked up from germline, CDR1 is GTSNPN and CDR2 is SVGIG (reference sequence). The CDR3 bases are TGTGCCTGGACCTTACAGGGCGGTCAGCCCCAGCATTTT. Translation gives CAWTLQGGQPQHF. Looking up the rest from reference TRBV30 and TRBJ1-5 gives the full variable domain: SQTIHQWPATLVQPVGSPLSLECTVEGTSNPNLYWYRQAAGRGLQLLFYSVGIGQISSEVPQNLSASRPQDRQFILSSKKLLLSDSGFYLCAWTLQGGQPQHFGDGTRLSIL.

The chain couples TRBV12-3 or TRBV12-4 to TRBJ1-2; D is possibly TRBD1 (6 bases). This CDR3 contains 13 residues. Between the trimmed V and J ends, which lost 6 bases and 7 bases, there was a span of 15 bases. CDR3 DNA sequence: TGTGCCAGCAGCCAGGACAGCAGTCTTGGCTACACCTTC. Its protein product is CASSQDSSLGYTF.

V is TRBV15 and J is TRBJ2-3, with 10 bases lining up with TRBD2. J was trimmed by 5 bases and V by 5 bases; bases with no gene match: 4. The CDR3 has 14 residues. The germline CDR1 and CDR2 sequences are LNHNV and YYDKDF (reference sequence). Here the CDR3 reads CATSGAGGLDTQYF. CDR3 bases: TGTGCCACCAGCGGAGCGGGAGGGCTAGATACGCAGTATTTT.